Listed below are T cell receptor beta chains from one sample, sequenced in a study of graft-versus-host responses after intestinal transplantation. The repertoire was sequenced with immunoSEQ multiplex PCR; TCRdb's copy has only in-frame clones and lacks some. The sample holds about 12,000 clones, approximately 94% seen once. Material: PBMCs, obtained 1032 days after intestinal transplantation. The receptors were gathered from a human patient who received an intestinal transplant, so some T cells may come from the graft donor. Each CDR3 is given with its conserved first and last residue. A D gene is named only where the DNA matches it firmly. Rows may omit the clone size; those that give it use once, few, many or a size class.

.	TRBJ2-1	.	TRBV9	CASSVAGAPYNEQFF	TGTGCCAGCAGCGTAGCAGGGGCCCCCTACAATGAGCAGTTCTTC
.	TRBJ1-2	.	TRBV19	CATGPREGYTF	TGTGCCACCGGCCCCCGGGAAGGCTACACCTTC
.	TRBJ2-5	.	TRBV6-9	CASSGETQYF	TGTGCCAGCAGCGGAGAGACCCAGTACTTC
.	TRBJ2-7	.	TRBV7-2	CASSLARATEQYF	TGTGCCAGCAGCTTAGCCAGGGCCACCGAGCAGTACTTC
once	TRBJ1-2	.	TRBV21-1	CASSKDRGGYTF	TGTGCCAGCAGCAAGGACAGGGGTGGCTACACCTTC
.	TRBJ2-3	.	TRBV29-1	CSVRHTAGYDTQYF	TGCAGCGTTCGACACACCGCCGGTTATGATACGCAGTATTTT
.	TRBJ1-2	.	TRBV7-9	CATRGRDYGYTF	TGTGCCACTCGGGGCCGCGACTATGGCTACACCTTC
.	TRBJ2-5	.	TRBV11-2	CASSLRLQQYF	TGTGCCAGCAGCTTGAGACTCCAGCAGTACTTC
.	TRBJ2-7	.	TRBV15	CATSRDLGEQYF	TGTGCCACCAGCAGAGATCTGGGGGAGCAGTACTTC
.	TRBJ1-4	.	TRBV27	CASSFGGNNEKLFF	TGTGCCAGCAGTTTCGGGGGGAATAATGAAAAACTGTTTTTT
few	TRBJ2-2	.	TRBV19	CASSMSTQELFF	TGTGCCAGTAGTATGAGCACACAGGAGCTGTTTTTT